Presented here are 20 T cell receptor beta chains from one specimen sequenced in a study of cytomegalovirus exposure and HLA in healthy donors. TCRdb keeps only in-frame clones here, not all; method: immunoSEQ multiplex PCR. This sample has some 160,000 clones, with approximately 90% found just once. Sequenced input: PBMCs. The source of these receptors is a man between 18 and 29 years old in good health and CMV-seronegative.

The CDR3 sequence: CASSLFNSGANVLTF. The CDR3 DNA is TGCGCCAGCAGCCTCTTTAACTCTGGGGCCAACGTCCTGACTTTC. J is TRBJ2-6 and V is TRBV4-1; D unclear. The CDR3 loop spans 15 amino acids. V gave up 4 bases and J gave up 0 bases, with 7 bases separating them. Germline V gives CDR1 MGHRA, CDR2 YSYEKL.

This clone was seen only a few times. CDR3 sequence reads: CASSLQGAESYTF. In nucleotides, the CDR3 is TGTGCCAGCAGTTTACAGGGGGCGGAAAGCTACACCTTC. The J gene is TRBJ1-2, the V gene TRBV27, with TRBD1 identical over 8 bases. This CDR3 region has 13 residues. The V gene's germline CDR1 is MNHEY and CDR2 SMNVEV (reference sequence). V lost 2 bases, J lost 9 bases, and 5 bases stayed unmatched.

The chain employs TRBV5-6 and TRBJ1-4; D is unresolved. V lost 0 bases, J lost 1 base, and 16 bases lay in between. The CDR3 spans 18 residues. CDR1 and CDR2 from the germline V gene are SGHDT and YYEEEE. The CDR3 DNA sequence: TGTGCCAGCAGCTTGGTGTCTATGGGCTTTGGAACTAATGAAAAACTGTTTTTT. Translation: CASSLVSMGFGTNEKLFF.

This clone came up once. The genes are TRBV6-5 and TRBJ2-3, with TRBD2 as a possible D gene (5 bases). The CDR3 has 15 residues. Looked up from germline, CDR1 is MNHEY and CDR2 is SVGAGI. Trimming cost V 2 bases and J 6 bases, with 15 bases left between them. As DNA, the CDR3 is TGTGCCAGCAGTTACGGTAGCGACTCCTGGGATACGCAGTATTTT. It specifies CASSYGSDSWDTQYF.

This clone has only one observation. The V call is TRBV5-5, the J call TRBJ1-2; 12 bases line up with TRBD1. CDR3 length equals 15 residues. From germline, CDR1 is SGHKS and CDR2 YYEKEE (reference sequence). The V gene end was trimmed by 4 bases and the J gene end by 8 bases; junction bases not matched to a gene: 9. CDR3 sequence: CASSRPGQGARGYTF. The DNA for the CDR3 is TGTGCCAGCAGCCGACCGGGACAGGGGGCGAGGGGCTACACCTTC.

This chain links TRBV4-2 with TRBJ2-3; 10 bases match TRBD2. V lost 4 bases to trimming and J lost 6 bases; unmatched junction nucleotides: 10. This CDR3 comprises 16 residues. The germline CDR1 and CDR2 sequences are LGHNA and YNFKEQ. CDR3 DNA sequence: TGTGCCAGCAGCCCTCAAGGGCTAGCGGGGGTCGATACGCAGTATTTT. Translated: CASSPQGLAGVDTQYF.

This clone was detected only once. The V call is TRBV7-2, the J call TRBJ1-3; D is possibly TRBD1 (5 bases). The CDR3 is 16 amino acids. V lost 1 base to trimming and J lost 2 bases, with 12 bases between them. Germline values: CDR1 SGHTA, CDR2 FQGNSA. CDR3 amino acids: CASSLGPSGAGNTIYF. CDR3 in DNA: TGTGCCAGCAGCTTAGGCCCGTCGGGGGCTGGAAACACCATATATTTT.

The chain recombines TRBV4-1 with TRBJ1-1, with 12 positions matching TRBD1. This CDR3 comprises 16 residues. Germline assignment: CDR1 MGHRA and CDR2 YSYEKL. V gave up 3 bases and J gave up 3 bases; unmatched junction bases: 5. In nucleotides, the CDR3 is TGCGCCAGCAGCCAGGGACAGGGGGCTTGGGACACTGAAGCTTTCTTT. Protein: CASSQGQGAWDTEAFF.

The V gene is TRBV30, the J gene TRBJ2-1, with D perhaps matching TRBD2 (6 bases). Germline CDR1 and CDR2: GTSNPN and SVGIG (reference sequence). This CDR3 is built from 13 residues. Trimming stripped 5 bases from V and 6 bases from J, with 14 bases between. This CDR3 is CAWGSGLGNEQFF. The CDR3 bases are TGTGCCTGGGGTAGCGGTCTCGGCAATGAGCAGTTCTTC.

This clone occurred a few times. The rearrangement uses TRBV5-1 and TRBJ1-1, with D hard to call. The CDR3 has 12 amino acids. V lost 4 bases and J lost 1, with 5 bases in between. Per germline, CDR1 SGHRS and CDR2 YFSETQ. CDR3 DNA: TGCGCCAGCAGCCAGAAGAACACTGAAGCTTTCTTT. This translates into CASSQKNTEAFF.

The chain uses TRBV25-1 and TRBJ2-6; unclear D gene. Between the trimmed V and J ends, which lost 1 base and 6 bases, there was a span of 7 bases. The CDR3 consists of 14 residues. Germline V gene data show CDR1 as MGHDK and CDR2 as SYGVNS. The CDR3 reads CASSELEKANVLTF. The CDR3 nucleotides are TGTGCCAGCAGTGAATTAGAGAAGGCCAACGTCCTGACTTTC.

This clone was recorded once. V and J are TRBV5-6 and TRBJ2-7; 12 bases line up with TRBD1. There are 15 residues in the CDR3. Germline loops: CDR1 SGHDT, CDR2 YYEEEE. J was trimmed by 5 bases and V by 2 bases; bases with no gene match: 5. The CDR3: CASSFAGTGGNEQYV. CDR3 bases: TGTGCCAGCAGCTTCGCCGGGACAGGGGGCAACGAGCAGTACGTC.

The CDR3 reads CASSDGVSYEQYV. CDR3 nucleotide sequence: TGTGCCAGTAGTGACGGGGTTTCCTACGAGCAGTACGTC. The chain has TRBV19 and TRBJ2-7, with D possibly being TRBD2 (5 bases). This CDR3 is 13 amino acids long. Germline CDR1 LNHDA, CDR2 SQIVND (reference sequence). V was trimmed by 5 bases and J by 1 base, leaving 9 bases between them.

The table lists this clone with a few counts. The chain joins TRBV30 to TRBJ1-3; no reliable D call. Deletions cut 1 base from V and 0 bases from J, with 10 bases between. The CDR3 is 15 residues long. CDR1 is GTSNPN, CDR2 SVGIG, per germline (reference sequence). The CDR3 region is CAWSGRHLSGNTIYF. The DNA for the CDR3 is TGTGCCTGGAGTGGCCGACATCTCTCTGGAAACACCATATATTTT.

V and J are TRBV10-2 and TRBJ2-3; TRBD1 matches at 8 bases. The J segment lost 5 bases and the V segment lost 7 bases, leaving 11 bases of the junction unmatched. CDR1 is WSHSY, CDR2 SAAADI, per germline. This CDR3 has 15 amino acids. CDR3 amino acids: CASTEGRGLVDTQYF. For the CDR3, the DNA is TGCGCCAGCACCGAGGGCAGGGGGCTGGTAGATACGCAGTATTTT.

This rearrangement joins TRBV6-6 to TRBJ2-3; 10 bases are a match to TRBD2. Germline lookup yields CDR1 MNHNY and CDR2 SVGAGI (reference sequence). The CDR3 extends over 16 amino acids. V was pared by 5 bases and J by 4 bases, with 9 bases of the junction left unmatched. The CDR3 DNA follows: TGTGCCAGCAGTCCCTACCAGCGGGGGGGCGCAGATACGCAGTATTTT. Its protein product is CASSPYQRGGADTQYF.

CDR3 sequence: CASSVGTGGASEAFF. CDR3 in DNA: TGTGCCAGCAGTGTCGGAACAGGGGGCGCGTCTGAAGCTTTCTTT. J is TRBJ1-1 and V is TRBV2; 9 positions match TRBD1. CDR1 SNHLY and CDR2 FYNNEI come from the germline V gene. There are 15 residues in the CDR3. V trimming: 4 bases; J trimming: 6 bases; junction bases outside the gene matches: 9.

Here the CDR3 reads CASSISGTGEGTEAFF. The CDR3, as DNA: TGTGCCAGTAGTATCTCTGGGACAGGGGAAGGAACTGAAGCTTTCTTT. The gene calls are TRBV19 and TRBJ1-1, with 10 bases fitting TRBD1. In germline, CDR1 is LNHDA, CDR2 SQIVND (reference sequence). V dropped 3 bases and J dropped 5; count of bases not matched to a gene: 9. The CDR3 has 16 residues.

The chain links TRBV10-3 to TRBJ1-1; D perhaps matches TRBD1 (6 bases). Germline V gene lookup returns CDR1 ENHRY and CDR2 SYGVKD. Trimming took off 10 bases at V and 0 bases at J, with 15 bases between the two ends. CDR3 size: 14 residues. The CDR3 nucleotides are TGTGCCACCGATAACAGGGACCTGAACACTGAAGCTTTCTTT. This sequence encodes CATDNRDLNTEAFF.

This clone was picked up a small number of times. The V call is TRBV11-2, the J call TRBJ2-2, with a weak D call TRBD1 (6 bases). The CDR3 extends over 15 amino acids. From germline, CDR1 is SGHAT and CDR2 FQNNGV. V shed 5 bases and J shed 6 bases, with 16 bases lying between them. The CDR3: CASSGALGGAGELFF. The CDR3, as DNA: TGTGCCAGCAGCGGGGCTCTTGGGGGCGCCGGGGAGCTGTTTTTT.